This T cell receptor (beta chain) derives from a study of CD8 T cells in Susac syndrome. Background on the study: Patients with Susac syndrome were therapy-naive, taking corticosteroids, with some also receiving intravenous immunoglobulin, or taking intravenous immunoglobulin alone at the time their blood was drawn.

Reverse transcription used about 0.45 to 1 ug RNA and random hexamers. In TCRdb, the immunoSEQ multiplex PCR reads were re-called with MiXCR into one record per CDR3 protein. The repertoire holds 200,000 or so distinct CDR3 sequences, with approximately 95% as singletons. Input material: CD8+ T cells from PBMCs. The sequence was obtained from a human donor with Susac syndrome.

CDR3 sequence reads: CASTLEKHYSSYNSPLHF. DNA for the CDR3: TGTGCCAGCACCCTCGAGAAGCACTACAGCTCCTATAATTCACCCCTCCACTTT. The chain joins TRBV7-8 to TRBJ1-6, with D hard to call. The CDR3 spans 18 residues. V was cut by 7 bases and J by 0 bases, with 19 bases left in between. Per germline, CDR1 SGHVS and CDR2 FQNEAQ. The variable domain in full, completed from reference TRBV7-8 and TRBJ1-6, reads GAGVSQSPRYKVAKRGQDVALRCDPISGHVSLFWYQQALGQGPEFLTYFQNEAQLDKSGLPSDRFFAERPEGSVSTLKIQRTQQEDSAVYLCASTLEKHYSSYNSPLHFGNGTRLTVT.